This T cell receptor (beta chain) was captured by sequencing in a study of spatial heterogeneity in lung cancer. Time point noted: sample taken at primary tumor resection. In each case, whole RNA from tumor, nontumor lung or frozen PBMC was sequenced unsorted. Samples came from approximately 65 TRACERx patients with untreated early-stage lung cancer. TCRdb passed the 5' RACE reads through MiXCR, listing each CDR3 protein once. The sample includes about 45,000 distinct CDR3 sequences, 6.5% to 8.5% seen only once; the top ten take around two fifths. This material consisted of PBMCs, taken at surgery. The TCR comes from a female donor with early-stage non-small cell lung cancer.

The CDR3 region is CASNRSGGQGSYEQYF. The CDR3, as DNA: TGTGCCAGCAACCGATCCGGGGGACAGGGCTCCTACGAGCAGTACTTC. The rearrangement joins TRBV28 to TRBJ2-7; 9 bases map to TRBD1. CDR3 length equals 16 residues. Germline CDR1 is MDHEN and CDR2 is SYDVKM. With 7 bases clipped from V and 0 bases from J, the junction kept 10 bases outside the gene matches. Using reference TRBV28 and TRBJ2-7 for the parts outside the CDR3, the full variable domain is DVKVTQSSRYLVKRTGEKVFLECVQDMDHENMFWYRQDPGLGLRLIYFSYDVKMKEKGDIPEGYSVSREKKERFSLILESASTNQTSMYLCASNRSGGQGSYEQYFGPGTRLTVT.